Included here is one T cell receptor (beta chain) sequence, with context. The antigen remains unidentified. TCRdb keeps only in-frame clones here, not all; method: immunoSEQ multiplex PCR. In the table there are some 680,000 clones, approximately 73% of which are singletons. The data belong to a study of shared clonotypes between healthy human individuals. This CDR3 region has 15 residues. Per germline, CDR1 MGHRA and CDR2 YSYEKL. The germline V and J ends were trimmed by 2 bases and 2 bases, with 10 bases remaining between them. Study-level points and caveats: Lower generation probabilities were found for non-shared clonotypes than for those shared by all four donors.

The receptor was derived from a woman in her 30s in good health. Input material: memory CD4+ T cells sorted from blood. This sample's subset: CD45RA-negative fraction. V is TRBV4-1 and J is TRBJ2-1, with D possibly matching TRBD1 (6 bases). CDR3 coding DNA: TGCGCCAGCAGCCAACAGGGGCTTCCCTACAATGAGCAGTTCTTC. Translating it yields CASSQQGLPYNEQFF.